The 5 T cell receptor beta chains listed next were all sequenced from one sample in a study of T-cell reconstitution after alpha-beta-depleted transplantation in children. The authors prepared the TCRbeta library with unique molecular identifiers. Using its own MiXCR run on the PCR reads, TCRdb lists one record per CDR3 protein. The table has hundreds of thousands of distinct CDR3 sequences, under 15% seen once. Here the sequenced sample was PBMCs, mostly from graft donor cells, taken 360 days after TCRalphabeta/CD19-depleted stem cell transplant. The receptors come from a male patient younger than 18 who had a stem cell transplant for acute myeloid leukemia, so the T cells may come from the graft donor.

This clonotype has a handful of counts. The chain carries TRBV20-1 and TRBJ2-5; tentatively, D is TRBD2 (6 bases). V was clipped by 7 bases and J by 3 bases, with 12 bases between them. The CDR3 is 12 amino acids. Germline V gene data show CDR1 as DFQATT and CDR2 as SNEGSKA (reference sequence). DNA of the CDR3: TGCAGTGTTACTCGCGGGGAAGAGACCCAGTACTTC. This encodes CSVTRGEETQYF.

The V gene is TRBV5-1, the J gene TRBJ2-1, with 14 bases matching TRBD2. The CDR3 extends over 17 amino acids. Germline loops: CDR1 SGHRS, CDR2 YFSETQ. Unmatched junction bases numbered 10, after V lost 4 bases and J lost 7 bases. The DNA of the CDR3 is TGCGCCAGCAGCATGACCGGGACTAGCGGGAGTCATAATGAGCAGTTCTTC. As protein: CASSMTGTSGSHNEQFF.

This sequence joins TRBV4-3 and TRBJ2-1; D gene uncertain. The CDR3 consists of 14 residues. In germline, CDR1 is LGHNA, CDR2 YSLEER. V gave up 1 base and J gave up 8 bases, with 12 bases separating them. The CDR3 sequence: CASSQGSSPDEQFF. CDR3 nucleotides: TGCGCCAGCAGCCAAGGTTCAAGCCCCGATGAGCAGTTCTTC.

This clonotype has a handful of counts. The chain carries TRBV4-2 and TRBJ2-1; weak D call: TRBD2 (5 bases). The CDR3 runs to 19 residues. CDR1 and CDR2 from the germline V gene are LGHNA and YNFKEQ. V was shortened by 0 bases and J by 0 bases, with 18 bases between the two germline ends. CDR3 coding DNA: TGTGCCAGCAGCCAAGACCCAGGAGGAGGATTGAGCTCCTACAATGAGCAGTTCTTC. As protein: CASSQDPGGGLSSYNEQFF.

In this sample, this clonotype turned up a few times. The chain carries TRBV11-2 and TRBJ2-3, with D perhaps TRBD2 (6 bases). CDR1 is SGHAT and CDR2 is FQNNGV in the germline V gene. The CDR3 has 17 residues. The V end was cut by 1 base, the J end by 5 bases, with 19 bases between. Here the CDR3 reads CASSLGRVGRVKDTQYF. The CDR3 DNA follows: TGTGCCAGCAGCTTAGGGCGAGTCGGGAGAGTAAAAGATACGCAGTATTTT.